This TCR beta chain comes out of a study of blood T cell repertoires in COVID-19. Study overall: COVID-19 samples, acute and convalescent, were from the United States, Italy and Spain. PBMCs, B-cell-depleted T cells, or T cells provided the cDNA or gDNA that made up the material.

Original processing notes: Amplification of reference gene primers was used by the study to estimate nucleated cell counts. TCRdb's table, derived via immunoSEQ multiplex PCR, lists solely in-frame clones and lacks some. That table supplies the V and J calls and clone size; D and trimming were determined from the DNA. Of hundreds of thousands of clones listed, 83% are singletons. A single count supports this clone. V shed 5 bases and J shed 0 bases, with 19 bases lying between them. Per germline, CDR1 LGHNT and CDR2 FRNRAP. There are 17 residues in the CDR3. What was sequenced was peripheral blood. The sequence was obtained from a middle-aged woman with active or convalescent COVID-19. This sequence joins TRBV12-5 and TRBJ1-2; unclear D gene. DNA for the CDR3: TGTGCTAGTGGTGGACGACGGGCGGGGATTTCTAACTATGGCTACACCTTC. Translating gives CASGGRRAGISNYGYTF.